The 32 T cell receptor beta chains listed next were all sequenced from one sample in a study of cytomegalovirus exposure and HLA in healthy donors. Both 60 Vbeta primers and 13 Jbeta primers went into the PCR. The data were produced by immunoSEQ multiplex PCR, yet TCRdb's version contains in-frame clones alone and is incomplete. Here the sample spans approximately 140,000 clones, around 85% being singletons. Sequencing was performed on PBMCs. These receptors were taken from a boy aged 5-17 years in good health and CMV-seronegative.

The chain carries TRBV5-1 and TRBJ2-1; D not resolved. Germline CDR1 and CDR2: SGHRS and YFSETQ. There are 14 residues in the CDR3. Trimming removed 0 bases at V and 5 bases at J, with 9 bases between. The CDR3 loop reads CASSLGTVNNEQFF. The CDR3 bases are TGCGCCAGCAGCTTGGGTACAGTCAACAATGAGCAGTTCTTC.

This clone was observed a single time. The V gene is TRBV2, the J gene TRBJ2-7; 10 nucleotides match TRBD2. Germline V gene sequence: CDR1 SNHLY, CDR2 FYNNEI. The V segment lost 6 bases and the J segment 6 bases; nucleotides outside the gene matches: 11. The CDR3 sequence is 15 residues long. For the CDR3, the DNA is TGTGCCAGCAGCGATATAGCGGGGGGATCCCTCGAGCAGTACTTC. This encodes CASSDIAGGSLEQYF.

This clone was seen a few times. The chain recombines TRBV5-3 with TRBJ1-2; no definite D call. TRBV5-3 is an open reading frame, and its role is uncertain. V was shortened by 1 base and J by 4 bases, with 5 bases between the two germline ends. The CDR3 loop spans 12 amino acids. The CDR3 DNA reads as TGTGCCAGAAGCTTGTATCCCTATGGCTACACCTTC. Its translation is CARSLYPYGYTF.

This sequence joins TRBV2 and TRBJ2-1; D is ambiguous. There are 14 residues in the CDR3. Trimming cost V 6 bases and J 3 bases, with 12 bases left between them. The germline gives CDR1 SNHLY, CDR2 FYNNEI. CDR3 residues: CASSDLGIYNEQFF. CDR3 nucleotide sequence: TGTGCCAGCAGCGACCTAGGAATCTACAATGAGCAGTTCTTC.

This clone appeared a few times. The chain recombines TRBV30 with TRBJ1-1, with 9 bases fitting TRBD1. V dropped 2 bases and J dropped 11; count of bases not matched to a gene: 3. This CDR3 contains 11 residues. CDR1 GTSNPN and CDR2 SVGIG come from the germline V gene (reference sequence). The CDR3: CAWSTGTGAFF. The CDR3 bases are TGTGCCTGGAGTACCGGGACAGGGGCTTTCTTT.

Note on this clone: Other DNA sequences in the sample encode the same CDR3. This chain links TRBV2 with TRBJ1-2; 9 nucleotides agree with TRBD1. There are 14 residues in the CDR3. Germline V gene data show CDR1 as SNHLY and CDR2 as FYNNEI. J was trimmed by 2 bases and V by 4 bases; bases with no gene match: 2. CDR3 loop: CASSGQGVNYGYTF. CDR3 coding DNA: TGTGCCAGCAGTGGACAGGGGGTCAACTATGGCTACACCTTC.

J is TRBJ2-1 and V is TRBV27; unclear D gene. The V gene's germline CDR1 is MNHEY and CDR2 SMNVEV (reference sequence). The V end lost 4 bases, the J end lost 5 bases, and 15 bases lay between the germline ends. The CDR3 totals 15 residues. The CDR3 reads CASSSFYSTNNEQFF. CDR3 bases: TGTGCCAGCAGTTCCTTCTACAGTACGAACAATGAGCAGTTCTTC.

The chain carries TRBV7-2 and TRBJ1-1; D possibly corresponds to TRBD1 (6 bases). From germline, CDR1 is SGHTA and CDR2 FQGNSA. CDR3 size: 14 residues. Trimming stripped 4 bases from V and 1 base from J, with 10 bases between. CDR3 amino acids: CASSSQQGNTEAFF. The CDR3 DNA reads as TGTGCCAGCAGCTCGCAACAGGGGAACACTGAAGCTTTCTTT.

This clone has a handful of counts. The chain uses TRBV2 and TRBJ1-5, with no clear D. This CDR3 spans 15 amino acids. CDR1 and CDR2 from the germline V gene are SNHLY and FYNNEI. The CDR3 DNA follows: TGTGCTTGTGAGGAGGAACCGAATAGCAATCAGCCCCAGCATTTT. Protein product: CACEEEPNSNQPQHF.

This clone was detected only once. CDR3 nucleotides: TGTGCCAGAACAATTGGGGGGGCGGGGGACTATAATTCACCCCTCCACTTT. Amino acids: CARTIGGAGDYNSPLHF. V usage is TRBV5-3 and J usage is TRBJ1-6; D is possibly TRBD1 (6 bases). TRBV5-3 is known as an ORF, though its function is uncertain. V lost 6 bases to trimming and J lost 3 bases, with 19 bases between them. The CDR3 runs 17 residues.

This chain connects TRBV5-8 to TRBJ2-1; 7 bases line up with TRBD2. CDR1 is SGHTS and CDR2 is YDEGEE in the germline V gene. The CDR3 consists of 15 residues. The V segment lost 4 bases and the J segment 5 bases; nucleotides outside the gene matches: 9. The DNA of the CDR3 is TGTGCCAGCAGCCCCGGGACTAATAAAAACAATGAGCAGTTCTTC. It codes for CASSPGTNKNNEQFF.

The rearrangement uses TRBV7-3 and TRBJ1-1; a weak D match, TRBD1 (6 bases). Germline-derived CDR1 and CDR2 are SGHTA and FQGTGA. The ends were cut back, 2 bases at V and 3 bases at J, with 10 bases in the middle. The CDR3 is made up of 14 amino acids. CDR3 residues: CASSLAGGYTEAFF. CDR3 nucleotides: TGTGCCAGCAGCTTAGCGGGGGGCTACACTGAAGCTTTCTTT.

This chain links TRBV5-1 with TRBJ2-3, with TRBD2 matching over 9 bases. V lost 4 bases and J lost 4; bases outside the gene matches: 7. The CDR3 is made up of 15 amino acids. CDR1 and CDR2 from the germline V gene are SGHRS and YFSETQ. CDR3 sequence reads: CASSITGTSPDTQYF. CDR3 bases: TGCGCCAGCAGCATAACCGGGACTAGCCCAGATACGCAGTATTTT. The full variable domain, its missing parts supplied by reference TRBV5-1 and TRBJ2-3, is KAGVTQTPRYLIKTRGQQVTLSCSPISGHRSVSWYQQTPGQGLQFLFEYFSETQRNKGNFPGRFSGRQFSNSRSEMNVSTLELGDSALYLCASSITGTSPDTQYFGPGTRLTVL.

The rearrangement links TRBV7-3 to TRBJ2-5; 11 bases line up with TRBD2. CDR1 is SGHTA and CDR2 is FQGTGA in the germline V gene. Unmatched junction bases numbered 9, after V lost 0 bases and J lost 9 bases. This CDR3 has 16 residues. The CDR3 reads CASSLTPTSGVSSQYF. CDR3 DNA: TGTGCCAGCAGCTTAACACCGACTAGCGGGGTGAGCTCCCAGTACTTC. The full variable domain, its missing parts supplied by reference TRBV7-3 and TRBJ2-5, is GAGVSQTPSNKVTEKGKYVELRCDPISGHTALYWYRQSLGQGPEFLIYFQGTGAADDSGLPNDRFFAVRPEGSVSTLKIQRTERGDSAVYLCASSLTPTSGVSSQYFGPGTRLLVL.

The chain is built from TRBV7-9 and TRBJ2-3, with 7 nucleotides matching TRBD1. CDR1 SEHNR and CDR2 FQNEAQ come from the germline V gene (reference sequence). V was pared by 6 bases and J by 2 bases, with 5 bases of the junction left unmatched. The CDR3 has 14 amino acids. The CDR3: CASRRTGNTDTQYF. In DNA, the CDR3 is TGTGCCAGCAGGAGGACAGGAAACACAGATACGCAGTATTTT.

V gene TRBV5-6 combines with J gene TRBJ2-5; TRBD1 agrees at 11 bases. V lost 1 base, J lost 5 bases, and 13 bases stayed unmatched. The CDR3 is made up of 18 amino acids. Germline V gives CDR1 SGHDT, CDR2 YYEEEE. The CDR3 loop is CASSLYLPRTGGRETQYF. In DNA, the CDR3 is TGTGCCAGCAGCTTGTACCTCCCGAGGACAGGGGGCCGGGAGACCCAGTACTTC.

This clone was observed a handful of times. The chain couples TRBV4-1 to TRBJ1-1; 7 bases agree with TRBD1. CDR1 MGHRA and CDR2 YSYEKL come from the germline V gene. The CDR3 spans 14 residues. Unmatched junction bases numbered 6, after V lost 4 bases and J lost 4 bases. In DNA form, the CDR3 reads TGCGCCAGCAGCCTCAACAGGGGACCCACTGAAGCTTTCTTT. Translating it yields CASSLNRGPTEAFF.

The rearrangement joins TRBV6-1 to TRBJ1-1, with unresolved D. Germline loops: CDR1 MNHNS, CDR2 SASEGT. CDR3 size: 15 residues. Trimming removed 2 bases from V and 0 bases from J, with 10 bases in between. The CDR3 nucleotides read TGTGCCAGCAGTGAATGGCCGGAGATGAACACTGAAGCTTTCTTT. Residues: CASSEWPEMNTEAFF.

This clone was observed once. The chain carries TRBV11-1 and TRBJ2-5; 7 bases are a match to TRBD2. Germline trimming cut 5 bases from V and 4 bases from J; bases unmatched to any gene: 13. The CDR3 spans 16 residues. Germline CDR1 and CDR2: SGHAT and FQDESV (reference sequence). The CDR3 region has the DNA TGTGCCAGCAGCAAAGTGGCCGGGAGGTTTGGAGAGACCCAGTACTTC. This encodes CASSKVAGRFGETQYF.

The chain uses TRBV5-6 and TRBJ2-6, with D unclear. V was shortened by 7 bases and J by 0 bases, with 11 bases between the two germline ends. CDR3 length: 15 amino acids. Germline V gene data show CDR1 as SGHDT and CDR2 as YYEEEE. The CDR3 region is CASAPRGSGANVLTF. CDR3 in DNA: TGTGCCAGCGCCCCCCGCGGCTCTGGGGCCAACGTCCTGACTTTC.

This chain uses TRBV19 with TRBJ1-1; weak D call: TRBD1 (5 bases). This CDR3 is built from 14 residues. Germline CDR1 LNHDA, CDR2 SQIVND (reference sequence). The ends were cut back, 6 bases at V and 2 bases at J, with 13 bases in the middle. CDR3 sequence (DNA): TGTGCCAGTAGGAATGGACATGTTAACACTGAAGCTTTCTTT. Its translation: CASRNGHVNTEAFF.

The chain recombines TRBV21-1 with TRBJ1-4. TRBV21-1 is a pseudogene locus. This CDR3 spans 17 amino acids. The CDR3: CASSKPRWRERSEKLFF. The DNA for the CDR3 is TGTGCCAGCAGCAAACCCCGCTGGAGGGAAAGGAGTGAAAAACTGTTTTTT.

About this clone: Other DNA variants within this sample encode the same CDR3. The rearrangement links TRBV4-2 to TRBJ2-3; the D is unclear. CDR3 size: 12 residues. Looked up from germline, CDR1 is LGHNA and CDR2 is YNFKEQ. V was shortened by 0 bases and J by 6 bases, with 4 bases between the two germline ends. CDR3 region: CASSQDLDTQYF. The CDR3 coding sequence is TGTGCCAGCAGCCAAGACCTGGATACGCAGTATTTT.

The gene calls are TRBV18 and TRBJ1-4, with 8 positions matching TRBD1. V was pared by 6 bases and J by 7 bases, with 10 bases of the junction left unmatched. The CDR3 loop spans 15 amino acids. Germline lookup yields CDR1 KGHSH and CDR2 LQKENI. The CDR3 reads CASSPRQGSGEKLFF. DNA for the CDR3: TGTGCCAGCTCGCCGCGACAGGGGTCGGGTGAAAAACTGTTTTTT.

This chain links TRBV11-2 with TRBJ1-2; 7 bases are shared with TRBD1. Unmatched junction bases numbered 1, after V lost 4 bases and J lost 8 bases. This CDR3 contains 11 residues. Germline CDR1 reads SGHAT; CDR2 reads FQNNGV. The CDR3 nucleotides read TGTGCCAGCAGCTCAGGGGGAGGCTACACCTTC. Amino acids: CASSSGGGYTF.

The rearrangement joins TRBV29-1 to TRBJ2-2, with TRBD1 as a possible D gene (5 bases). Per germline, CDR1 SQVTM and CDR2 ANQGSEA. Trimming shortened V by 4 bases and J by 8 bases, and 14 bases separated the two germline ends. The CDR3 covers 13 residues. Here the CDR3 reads CSVVSGRTGELFF. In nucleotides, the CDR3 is TGCAGCGTTGTGTCGGGTCGGACAGGGGAGCTGTTTTTT.

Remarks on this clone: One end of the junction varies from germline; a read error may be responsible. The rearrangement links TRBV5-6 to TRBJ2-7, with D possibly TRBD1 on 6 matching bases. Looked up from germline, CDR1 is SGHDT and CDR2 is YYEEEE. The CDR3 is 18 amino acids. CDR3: CTSSLVSRTVDRTYEQYF. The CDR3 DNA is TGTACCAGCAGCTTGGTTAGTCGGACAGTTGACCGAACCTACGAGCAGTACTTC.

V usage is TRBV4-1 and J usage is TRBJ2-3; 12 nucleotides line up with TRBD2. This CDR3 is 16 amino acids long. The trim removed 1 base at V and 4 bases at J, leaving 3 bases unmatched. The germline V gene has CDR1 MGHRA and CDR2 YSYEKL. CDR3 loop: CASSQVLAGGPDTQYF. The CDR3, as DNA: TGCGCCAGCAGCCAAGTTCTAGCGGGGGGGCCAGATACGCAGTATTTT.

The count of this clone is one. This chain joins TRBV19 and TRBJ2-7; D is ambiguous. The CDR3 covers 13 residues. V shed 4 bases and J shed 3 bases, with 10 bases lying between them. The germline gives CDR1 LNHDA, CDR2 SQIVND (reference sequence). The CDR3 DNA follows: TGTGCCAGTAGTACTAGTCCGGTCTACGAGCAGTACTTC. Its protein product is CASSTSPVYEQYF.

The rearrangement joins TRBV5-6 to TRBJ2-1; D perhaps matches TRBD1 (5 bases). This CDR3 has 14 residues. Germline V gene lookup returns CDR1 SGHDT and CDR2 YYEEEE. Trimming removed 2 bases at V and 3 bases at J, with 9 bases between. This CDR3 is CASSLGAVYNEQFF. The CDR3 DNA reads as TGTGCCAGCAGCTTAGGGGCAGTCTACAATGAGCAGTTCTTC.

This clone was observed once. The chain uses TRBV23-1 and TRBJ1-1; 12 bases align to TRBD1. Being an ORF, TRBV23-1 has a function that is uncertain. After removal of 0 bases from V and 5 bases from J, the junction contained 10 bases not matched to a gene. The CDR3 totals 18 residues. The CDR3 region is CASSQSGTGGAGGTEAFF. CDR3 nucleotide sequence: TGCGCCAGCAGTCAATCTGGGACAGGGGGCGCGGGGGGAACTGAAGCTTTCTTT.

Here the CDR3 reads CASSSGGEKLFF. The CDR3 nucleotides read TGTGCCAGTAGTTCCGGAGGTGAAAAACTGTTTTTT. The gene calls are TRBV19 and TRBJ1-4; the D is unclear. The germline V and J ends were trimmed by 5 bases and 7 bases, with 8 bases remaining between them. This CDR3 is 12 amino acids long. Germline CDR1 is LNHDA and CDR2 is SQIVND (reference sequence).